The 9 T cell receptor beta chains given below trace back to one sample, sequenced in a study of blood T cell repertoires in COVID-19. Libraries were prepared by immunoSEQ multiplex PCR; TCRdb keeps only in-frame clonotypes and omits some of them. The sample consists of 45,000 to 70,000 clones, around 90% of them appearing once. The sample consisted of peripheral blood. These receptors all stem from a woman of 80 years or more with COVID-19, enrolled during active disease.

This rearrangement joins TRBV6-4 to TRBJ1-5; D gene ambiguous. V dropped 0 bases and J dropped 0 bases, with 21 bases sitting between them. Germline values: CDR1 MRHNA, CDR2 SNTAGT. The CDR3 totals 20 residues. This CDR3 reads CASSDSDRGFRKYSNQPQHF. The CDR3, as DNA: TGTGCCAGCAGTGACTCGGATCGCGGTTTCCGAAAATATAGCAATCAGCCCCAGCATTTT.

The chain has TRBV7-9 and TRBJ2-7; 7 nucleotides agree with TRBD1. The CDR3 has 16 residues. V was pared by 5 bases and J by 6 bases, with 16 bases of the junction left unmatched. Germline V lookup: CDR1 SEHNR, CDR2 FQNEAQ (reference sequence). The CDR3 region has the DNA TGTGCCAGCAGCCGAGACAGGGCCCCACTACTTGGCGAGCAGTACTTC. The encoded protein is CASSRDRAPLLGEQYF.

The chain employs TRBV11-2 and TRBJ2-3; 13 bases are a match to TRBD2. Looked up from germline, CDR1 is SGHAT and CDR2 is FQNNGV. J was trimmed by 2 bases and V by 1 base; bases with no gene match: 3. This CDR3 has 17 residues. In DNA form, the CDR3 reads TGTGCCAGCAGCTTAGGACTAGCGGGGGGACCCACAGATACGCAGTATTTT. Protein sequence: CASSLGLAGGPTDTQYF.

The chain is built from TRBV6-5 and TRBJ2-3; D perhaps matches TRBD2 (5 bases). The CDR3 runs 13 residues. Deletions cut 2 bases from V and 7 bases from J, with 10 bases between. Germline V CDR1 and CDR2: MNHEY, SVGAGI. The CDR3 protein is CASSYEGAYTQYF. CDR3 sequence (DNA): TGTGCCAGCAGTTACGAGGGCGCGTATACGCAGTATTTT.

The chain recombines TRBV25-1 with TRBJ1-2; no definite D call. The V gene lost 3 bases and the J gene lost 4 bases, with 3 bases spanning the gap. The CDR3 consists of 11 residues. CDR1 and CDR2 (germline): MGHDK, SYGVNS. DNA of the CDR3: TGTGCCAGCAGTGAGGCCTATGGCTACACCTTC. Translation: CASSEAYGYTF.

The chain links TRBV14 to TRBJ2-3; 7 nucleotides align to TRBD2. The J segment lost 6 bases and the V segment lost 3 bases, leaving 12 bases of the junction unmatched. The V gene's germline CDR1 is SGHDN and CDR2 FVKESK. The CDR3 is made up of 16 amino acids. The DNA of the CDR3 is TGTGCCAGCAGCCAGGGAGCGGGATTGGGAGAGGATACGCAGTATTTT. Its translation: CASSQGAGLGEDTQYF.

V gene TRBV11-1 combines with J gene TRBJ1-1; 8 nucleotides agree with TRBD1. J was trimmed by 4 bases and V by 4 bases; bases with no gene match: 5. CDR1 and CDR2 (germline): SGHAT, FQDESV (reference sequence). This CDR3 spans 14 amino acids. The DNA for the CDR3 is TGTGCCAGCAGCTCGTCTACAGGGGGCACTGAAGCTTTCTTT. This sequence encodes CASSSSTGGTEAFF.

A few counts support this clone. The chain links TRBV4-1 to TRBJ1-2; 7 bases are a match to TRBD1. With V trimmed by 4 bases and J by 1 base, 12 bases remained unmatched. The CDR3 has 17 amino acids. Germline CDR1 is MGHRA and CDR2 is YSYEKL. The CDR3 DNA reads as TGCGCCAGCAGCCTCGTCACAGGGGCCCAGTATAACTATGGCTACACCTTC. Amino acid sequence: CASSLVTGAQYNYGYTF.

This sequence joins TRBV5-1 and TRBJ1-1, with a tentative D call TRBD1 (6 bases). Germline V gene sequence: CDR1 SGHRS, CDR2 YFSETQ. Trimming stripped 3 bases from V and 1 base from J, with 10 bases between. The CDR3 is 14 amino acids. In DNA, the CDR3 is TGCGCCAGCAGCTCCCGGGACAAGAACACTGAAGCTTTCTTT. Translating it yields CASSSRDKNTEAFF.